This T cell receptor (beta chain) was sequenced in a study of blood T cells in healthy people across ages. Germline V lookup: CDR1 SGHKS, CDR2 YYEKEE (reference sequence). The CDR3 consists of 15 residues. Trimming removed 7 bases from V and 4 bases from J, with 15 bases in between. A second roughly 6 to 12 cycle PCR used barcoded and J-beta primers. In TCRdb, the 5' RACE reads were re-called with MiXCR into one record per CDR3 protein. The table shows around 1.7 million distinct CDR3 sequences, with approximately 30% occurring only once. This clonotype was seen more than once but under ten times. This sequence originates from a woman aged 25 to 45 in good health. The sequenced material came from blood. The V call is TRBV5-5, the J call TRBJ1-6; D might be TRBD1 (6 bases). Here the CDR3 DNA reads TGTGCCAGCGGGGGAGGGGGGACGTATAATTCACCCCTCCACTTT. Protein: CASGGGGTYNSPLHF.